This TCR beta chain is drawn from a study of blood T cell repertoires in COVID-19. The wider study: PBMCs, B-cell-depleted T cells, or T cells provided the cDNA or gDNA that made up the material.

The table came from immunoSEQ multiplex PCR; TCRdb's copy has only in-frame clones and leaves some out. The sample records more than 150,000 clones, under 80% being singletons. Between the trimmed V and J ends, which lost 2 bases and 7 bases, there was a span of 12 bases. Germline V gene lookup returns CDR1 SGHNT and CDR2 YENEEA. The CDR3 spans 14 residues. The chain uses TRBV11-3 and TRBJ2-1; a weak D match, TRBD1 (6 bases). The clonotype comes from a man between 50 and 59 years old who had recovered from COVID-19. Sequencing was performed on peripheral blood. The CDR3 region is CASSLIGRGNEQFF. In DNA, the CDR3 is TGTGCCAGCAGCTTAATCGGCAGGGGAAATGAGCAGTTCTTC.